Listed below are T cell receptor beta chains from one sample, sequenced in a study of identical twins. TCRdb reprocessed the 5' RACE reads with MiXCR, giving one entry per CDR3 protein. The table lists 550,000 to 700,000 distinct CDR3 sequences, about 20% of them singletons. This same sample was also taken into another study, of T cells expressing NK-cell markers.

Input material: PBMCs. The receptors were sampled from a woman between 18 and 29 years old in good health. The conserved cysteine and the conserved F or W are not part of the CDR3 here. Fields, in order: V gene, D gene, J gene, clone size, CDR3 protein. D genes are given only for firm matches. Not every row has a clone size; where given, it reads once, few, many or a size class.

V: TRBV3-1
D: TRBD2
J: TRBJ2-3
size: .
CDR3: ASSQDPLAGTDTQY

V: TRBV6-1
D: .
J: TRBJ1-5
size: many
CDR3: ASNSGEARPQH

V: TRBV9
D: .
J: TRBJ2-7
size: few
CDR3: ASSVAGHPSYEQY

V: TRBV25-1
D: .
J: TRBJ2-1
size: many
CDR3: ASSEFRDSHEQF

V: TRBV18
D: .
J: TRBJ2-7
size: once
CDR3: ASSPRRVVGEQY

V: TRBV14
D: .
J: TRBJ2-3
size: few
CDR3: ASSQVGRGSGDTQY

V: TRBV12-3/TRBV12-4
D: .
J: TRBJ2-1
size: few
CDR3: ASSLGGTYVRNEQF

V: TRBV12-5
D: .
J: TRBJ2-1
size: many
CDR3: ASGLQQKYNEQF

V: TRBV6-5
D: TRBD2
J: TRBJ2-3
size: .
CDR3: ASSYLGTSGRTDTQY

V: TRBV7-9
D: .
J: TRBJ2-5
size: .
CDR3: ASSLVGRIQETQY

V: TRBV29-1
D: TRBD1
J: TRBJ2-2
size: few
CDR3: SATTGVSGGELF

V: TRBV27
D: .
J: TRBJ2-7
size: .
CDR3: ASSWAGGISYEQY

V: TRBV10-3
D: .
J: TRBJ2-7
size: .
CDR3: AISESTEAYEQY

V: TRBV19
D: .
J: TRBJ2-7
size: few
CDR3: ASSGVIPSYEQY

V: TRBV5-1
D: .
J: TRBJ2-5
size: .
CDR3: ASRAGQETQY

V: TRBV2
D: .
J: TRBJ2-4
size: .
CDR3: ASSEVASAKNIQY

V: TRBV5-1
D: .
J: TRBJ1-5
size: .
CDR3: ASSPEDRLNQPQH

V: TRBV5-1
D: .
J: TRBJ1-2
size: few
CDR3: ASSPGPENYGYT

V: TRBV20-1
D: TRBD2
J: TRBJ2-7
size: many
CDR3: SARTSGRQY

V: TRBV15
D: TRBD1
J: TRBJ1-1
size: many
CDR3: ATSIDRETEAF

V: TRBV12-3/TRBV12-4
D: .
J: TRBJ1-2
size: few
CDR3: ASSLALGLGA

V: TRBV6-2/TRBV6-3
D: TRBD1
J: TRBJ2-7
size: many
CDR3: ASGLLDRGTPYEQY

V: TRBV20-1
D: TRBD1
J: TRBJ2-1
size: few
CDR3: SARRDRGGNEQF

V: TRBV12-3/TRBV12-4
D: TRBD2
J: TRBJ2-6
size: .
CDR3: ASSRLAGGPFSGANVLT

V: TRBV12-3/TRBV12-4
D: .
J: TRBJ2-3
size: .
CDR3: ASSLGTPVGSTDTQY

V: TRBV20-1
D: .
J: TRBJ2-5
size: .
CDR3: SARDRGLETQY

V: TRBV5-4
D: .
J: TRBJ2-7
size: few
CDR3: ASSPSDEVEQY

V: TRBV12-3/TRBV12-4
D: .
J: TRBJ2-7
size: few
CDR3: ASSFRTAGYEQY

V: TRBV20-1
D: .
J: TRBJ2-3
size: .
CDR3: SARASIGGLPQDTQY

V: TRBV7-6
D: .
J: TRBJ2-2
size: once
CDR3: ASSRVARSGELF

V: TRBV7-2
D: TRBD2
J: TRBJ2-5
size: .
CDR3: ASNLGLAGVQETQY

V: TRBV10-3
D: .
J: TRBJ2-5
size: .
CDR3: AIFETQY

V: TRBV29-1
D: TRBD2
J: TRBJ2-7
size: many
CDR3: SVFAGGPSEQY

V: TRBV12-3/TRBV12-4
D: .
J: TRBJ2-1
size: few
CDR3: ASSFNQGGNEQF

V: TRBV5-5
D: TRBD1
J: TRBJ2-7
size: once
CDR3: ASSLSPGGSYEQY

V: TRBV7-9
D: .
J: TRBJ2-5
size: few
CDR3: ASSLLASGSKETQY

V: TRBV12-3/TRBV12-4
D: TRBD1
J: TRBJ2-3
size: few
CDR3: ASSLAGFGQGAIKDTDTQY

V: TRBV7-2
D: .
J: TRBJ2-7
size: .
CDR3: ASSSGPSSAYEQY

V: TRBV5-1
D: TRBD1
J: TRBJ2-3
size: many
CDR3: ASGTGFLTDTQY

V: TRBV20-1
D: .
J: TRBJ2-7
size: .
CDR3: SAHAQTGSYEQY

V: TRBV7-3
D: .
J: TRBJ2-2
size: few
CDR3: ASSLSSGTGELF

V: TRBV5-1
D: .
J: TRBJ2-2
size: few
CDR3: ASSFTGTGELF

V: TRBV12-3/TRBV12-4
D: TRBD1
J: TRBJ2-2
size: .
CDR3: ASSSPGQGAIGELF

V: TRBV4-3
D: TRBD2
J: TRBJ2-2
size: many
CDR3: ASSQEVAGGSNTGELF

V: TRBV5-1
D: .
J: TRBJ2-6
size: .
CDR3: ASSLSGTGLSGANVLT

V: TRBV7-3
D: .
J: TRBJ1-1
size: .
CDR3: ASRAGPTGTAF

V: TRBV11-2
D: TRBD2
J: TRBJ2-3
size: few
CDR3: ASSLYGGAADTQY

V: TRBV18
D: TRBD2
J: TRBJ2-7
size: .
CDR3: ASSPRDYSYEQY

V: TRBV10-3
D: .
J: TRBJ2-5
size: many
CDR3: AISETETQY

V: TRBV5-1
D: TRBD2
J: TRBJ2-5
size: .
CDR3: ASRYEPGLAEETQY